The 20 T cell receptor beta chains listed next were all sequenced from one sample in a study of T cells in localized non-small cell lung cancer. Produced via immunoSEQ multiplex PCR; TCRdb's table is partial and in-frame only. The sample lists approximately 70,000 clones, approximately 87% occurring once. Material: peripheral blood, obtained before any cancer treatment. The receptors originated from a male donor at least 60 years old with stage III squamous cell lung carcinoma.

The rearrangement links TRBV5-1 to TRBJ1-5; TRBD1 matches 8 bases. The CDR3 has 15 residues. The junction had 6 bases not matched to a gene; V was cut back by 4 bases and J by 3 bases. CDR1 SGHRS and CDR2 YFSETQ come from the germline V gene. The CDR3 region has the DNA TGCGCCAGCAGCCCCTCAGGGGGCAACAATCAGCCCCAGCATTTT. Amino acids: CASSPSGGNNQPQHF.

J is TRBJ1-2 and V is TRBV28; TRBD1 agrees at 9 bases. This CDR3 spans 14 amino acids. Germline V gene sequence: CDR1 MDHEN, CDR2 SYDVKM. V shed 4 bases and J 4 bases; nucleotides not matched to a gene: 4. The CDR3 spells CASSSGTGIYGYTF. In DNA, the CDR3 is TGTGCCAGCAGTTCTGGGACAGGGATCTATGGCTACACCTTC.

The chain links TRBV9 to TRBJ2-1, with a weak D call TRBD1 (6 bases). The CDR3 loop spans 13 amino acids. V was trimmed by 4 bases and J by 7 bases, leaving 12 bases between them. Germline CDR1 reads SGDLS; CDR2 reads YYNGEE. The DNA of the CDR3 is TGTGCCAGCAGCCCGGCTAGGGGGAATGAGCAGTTCTTC. It encodes CASSPARGNEQFF.

This clone was picked up a small number of times. The rearrangement links TRBV6-6 to TRBJ1-1; the D gene is possibly TRBD1 (6 bases). Germline CDR1 MNHNY, CDR2 SVGAGI (reference sequence). Trimming took off 4 bases at V and 0 bases at J, with 12 bases between the two ends. This CDR3 has 15 residues. CDR3 sequence reads: CASSSRTVLNTEAFF. DNA of the CDR3: TGTGCCAGCAGTTCCCGGACAGTCCTGAACACTGAAGCTTTCTTT.

The chain carries TRBV19 and TRBJ1-4; D unclear. In germline, CDR1 is LNHDA, CDR2 SQIVND (reference sequence). The CDR3 sequence is 15 residues long. V was trimmed by 5 bases and J by 7 bases, leaving 17 bases between them. For the CDR3, the DNA is TGTGCCAGTAGTTTCCCGGGCGGTGGGAGTGAAAAACTGTTTTTT. This gives the protein CASSFPGGGSEKLFF. The full variable domain, completed using reference TRBV19 and TRBJ1-4, is DGGITQSPKYLFRKEGQNVTLSCEQNLNHDAMYWYRQDPGQGLRLIYYSQIVNDFQKGDIAEGYSVSREKKESFPLTVTSAQKNPTAFYLCASSFPGGGSEKLFFGSGTQLSVL.

This rearrangement joins TRBV2 to TRBJ1-5; D not certain. CDR3 length equals 16 residues. Germline CDR1 and CDR2: SNHLY and FYNNEI. V gave up 3 bases and J gave up 1 base, with 13 bases separating them. Here the CDR3 reads CASSDRRVQSNQPQHF. CDR3 sequence (DNA): TGTGCCAGCAGTGATCGAAGAGTACAGAGCAATCAGCCCCAGCATTTT.

J is TRBJ2-1 and V is TRBV7-2, with TRBD1 matching over 7 bases. Trimming took 5 bases from V and 4 from J; bases not matched to a gene: 8. The CDR3 totals 15 residues. Germline lookup yields CDR1 SGHTA and CDR2 FQGNSA. In DNA form, the CDR3 reads TGTGCCAGCAGCCCCCCGAGACAGGGTTACAATGAGCAGTTCTTC. Encoded protein: CASSPPRQGYNEQFF.

This sequence joins TRBV29-1 and TRBJ2-7, with 8 bases matching TRBD2. The ends lost 4 bases at V and 2 bases at J; junction bases unmatched: 4. Germline lookup yields CDR1 SQVTM and CDR2 ANQGSEA. The CDR3 spans 13 residues. The CDR3 reads CSVVRGGTYEQYF. DNA of the CDR3: TGCAGCGTTGTCCGGGGGGGTACCTACGAGCAGTACTTC.

This clone was found once. The chain is built from TRBV4-2 and TRBJ1-3, with D perhaps TRBD1 (6 bases). CDR1 is LGHNA and CDR2 is YNFKEQ in the germline V gene. CDR3 size: 16 residues. Trimming shortened V by 1 base and J by 2 bases, and 12 bases separated the two germline ends. DNA of the CDR3: TGTGCCAGCAGCCAAGTTCGGAGACAGGCTGGAAACACCATATATTTT. Protein: CASSQVRRQAGNTIYF.

V gene TRBV5-6 combines with J gene TRBJ1-1; no clear D gene. Trimming shortened V by 1 base and J by 3 bases, and 4 bases separated the two germline ends. This CDR3 region has 12 residues. Germline CDR1 and CDR2: SGHDT and YYEEEE. The CDR3 protein is CASSLPDTEAFF. As DNA, the CDR3 is TGTGCCAGCAGCTTGCCCGACACTGAAGCTTTCTTT.

This chain uses TRBV19 with TRBJ2-2; 7 bases map to TRBD1. The trim removed 1 base at V and 3 bases at J, leaving 5 bases unmatched. Germline CDR1 is LNHDA and CDR2 is SQIVND (reference sequence). The CDR3 is 16 amino acids. The chain's CDR3 is CASSIVRGQYTGELFF. CDR3 nucleotide sequence: TGTGCCAGTAGTATAGTGAGGGGGCAGTACACCGGGGAGCTGTTTTTT.

The rearrangement joins TRBV5-1 to TRBJ1-3, with D unresolved. This CDR3 contains 13 residues. Germline V gene sequence: CDR1 SGHRS, CDR2 YFSETQ. V shed 4 bases and J shed 8 bases, with 13 bases lying between them. The CDR3 spells CASSTVVADTIYF. In nucleotides, the CDR3 is TGCGCCAGCAGCACTGTTGTGGCCGACACCATATATTTT. Variable domain in full (rest from reference TRBV5-1 and TRBJ1-3): KAGVTQTPRYLIKTRGQQVTLSCSPISGHRSVSWYQQTPGQGLQFLFEYFSETQRNKGNFPGRFSGRQFSNSRSEMNVSTLELGDSALYLCASSTVVADTIYFGEGSWLTVV.

The chain uses TRBV4-3 and TRBJ2-7, with D hard to call. Trimming shortened V by 4 bases and J by 1 base, and 8 bases separated the two germline ends. From germline, CDR1 is LGHNA and CDR2 YSLEER. This CDR3 contains 13 residues. The CDR3 loop is CASSPGYSYEQYF. In nucleotides, the CDR3 is TGCGCCAGCAGCCCCGGCTATTCCTACGAGCAGTACTTC.

This clone was seen a single time. CDR3 loop: CASSFDRASNEKLFF. CDR3 in DNA: TGTGCCAGCAGCTTCGACAGGGCCTCTAATGAAAAACTGTTTTTT. The chain has TRBV7-2 and TRBJ1-4, with 7 bases identical to TRBD1. V was pared by 3 bases and J by 3 bases, with 4 bases of the junction left unmatched. The CDR3 extends over 15 amino acids. Looked up from germline, CDR1 is SGHTA and CDR2 is FQGNSA.

The chain uses TRBV18 and TRBJ1-1, with 9 nucleotides matching TRBD1. The germline V gene encodes CDR1 KGHSH and CDR2 LQKENI. Trimming cost V 8 bases and J 3 bases; bases outside gene matches: 10. The CDR3 covers 15 residues. The CDR3 here is CASHSGTGLDTEAFF. The CDR3 coding sequence is TGTGCCAGCCACTCCGGGACAGGGTTGGACACTGAAGCTTTCTTT.

The J gene is TRBJ2-5, the V gene TRBV28; the D gene could be TRBD1 or TRBD2 (6 bases each). V shed 10 bases and J shed 7 bases, with 19 bases lying between them. CDR1 MDHEN and CDR2 SYDVKM come from the germline V gene. CDR3 length equals 13 residues. The CDR3 DNA reads TGTGCCACCCGGAGAATAGGAGGGGGGACCCAGTACTTC. Translation gives CATRRIGGGTQYF. Variable domain in full (rest from reference TRBV28 and TRBJ2-5): DVKVTQSSRYLVKRTGEKVFLECVQDMDHENMFWYRQDPGLGLRLIYFSYDVKMKEKGDIPEGYSVSREKKERFSLILESASTNQTSMYLCATRRIGGGTQYFGPGTRLLVL.

The sample holds one count of this clone. The CDR3 coding sequence is TGCAGCGTCATGAAGACGAGCTCAACTAATGAAAAACTGTTTTTT. It yields the protein CSVMKTSSTNEKLFF. The chain links TRBV29-1 to TRBJ1-4; unclear D gene. Trimming stripped 6 bases from V and 0 bases from J, with 14 bases between. This CDR3 is 15 amino acids long. Germline V gene lookup returns CDR1 SQVTM and CDR2 ANQGSEA.

V gene TRBV27 combines with J gene TRBJ1-1; TRBD1 might be the D (6 bases). The CDR3 is 14 residues long. Germline loops: CDR1 MNHEY, CDR2 SMNVEV (reference sequence). V gave up 5 bases and J gave up 1 base, with 11 bases separating them. CDR3 residues: CASSPATGNTEAFF. The CDR3, as DNA: TGTGCCAGCAGTCCCGCGACAGGGAACACTGAAGCTTTCTTT.

The chain employs TRBV6-1 and TRBJ1-2; D gene ambiguous. The CDR3 is made up of 15 amino acids. CDR1 is MNHNS, CDR2 SASEGT, per germline. V was pared by 2 bases and J by 5 bases, with 15 bases between. The DNA of the CDR3 is TGTGCCAGCAGTGAAATAAGGGCACGGTCGTATGGCTACACCTTC. Amino acids: CASSEIRARSYGYTF.

The genes are TRBV7-9 and TRBJ1-5; 7 nucleotides line up with TRBD1. This CDR3 is 15 amino acids long. The junction had 5 bases not matched to a gene; V was cut back by 5 bases and J by 1 base. CDR1 SEHNR and CDR2 FQNEAQ come from the germline V gene (reference sequence). The CDR3 loop is CASSATGASNQPQHF. For the CDR3, the DNA is TGTGCCAGCAGCGCCACAGGGGCGAGCAATCAGCCCCAGCATTTT. Based on the CDR3 plus reference TRBV7-9 and TRBJ1-5, the full variable domain is DTGVSQNPRHKITKRGQNVTFRCDPISEHNRLYWYRQTLGQGPEFLTYFQNEAQLEKSRLLSDRFSAERPKGSFSTLEIQRTEQGDSAMYLCASSATGASNQPQHFGDGTRLSIL.